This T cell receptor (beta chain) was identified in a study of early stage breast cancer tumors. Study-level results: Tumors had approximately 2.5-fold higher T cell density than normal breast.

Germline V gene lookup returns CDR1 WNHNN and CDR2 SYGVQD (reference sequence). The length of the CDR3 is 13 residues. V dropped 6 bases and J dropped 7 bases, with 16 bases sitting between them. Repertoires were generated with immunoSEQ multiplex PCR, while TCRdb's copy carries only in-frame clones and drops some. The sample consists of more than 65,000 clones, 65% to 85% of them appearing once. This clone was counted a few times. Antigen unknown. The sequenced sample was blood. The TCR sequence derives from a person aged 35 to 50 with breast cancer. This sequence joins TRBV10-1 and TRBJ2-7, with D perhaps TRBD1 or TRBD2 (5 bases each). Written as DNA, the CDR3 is TGCGCCAGCAGCCCGGGGCCAAGTGGGGAGCAGTACTTC. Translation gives CASSPGPSGEQYF.